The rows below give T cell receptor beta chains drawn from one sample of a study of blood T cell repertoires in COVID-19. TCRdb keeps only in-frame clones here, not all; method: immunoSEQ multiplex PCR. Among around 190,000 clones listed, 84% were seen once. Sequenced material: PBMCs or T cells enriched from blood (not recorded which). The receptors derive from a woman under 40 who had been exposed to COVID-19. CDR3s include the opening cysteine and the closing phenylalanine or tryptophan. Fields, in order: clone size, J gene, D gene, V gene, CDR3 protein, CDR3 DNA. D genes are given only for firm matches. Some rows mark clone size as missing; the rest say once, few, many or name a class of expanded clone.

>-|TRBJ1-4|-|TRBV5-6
CASSSTGYSNEKLFF
TGTGCCAGCAGCTCTACAGGGTATAGTAATGAAAAACTGTTTTTT
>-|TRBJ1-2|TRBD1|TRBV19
CASSLFTGVGYTF
TGTGCCAGTAGCTTATTCACAGGGGTTGGCTACACCTTC
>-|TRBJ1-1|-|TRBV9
CASSPIQATEAFF
TGTGCCAGCAGCCCCATACAGGCCACTGAAGCTTTCTTT
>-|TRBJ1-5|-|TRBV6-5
CASLSRDTQPQHF
TGTGCCAGCTTATCCAGGGATACTCAGCCCCAGCATTTT
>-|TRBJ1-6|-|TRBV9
CASSARGGANSPLHF
TGTGCCAGCAGCGCCCGGGGGGGGGCGAATTCACCCCTCCACTTT
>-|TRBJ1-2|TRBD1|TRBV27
CASSFGQETGYTF
TGTGCCAGCAGTTTTGGACAGGAAACTGGCTACACCTTC
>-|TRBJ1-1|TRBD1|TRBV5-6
CASSEPTGEGRYAEAFF
TGTGCCAGCAGCGAACCCACAGGGGAAGGTCGATACGCTGAAGCTTTCTTT
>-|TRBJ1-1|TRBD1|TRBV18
CASSRQGDTEAFF
TGTGCCAGCTCGCGACAGGGGGACACTGAAGCTTTCTTT
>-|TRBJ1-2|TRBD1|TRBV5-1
CASSLGQGAWGYTF
TGCGCCAGCAGCTTGGGACAGGGGGCTTGGGGCTACACCTTC
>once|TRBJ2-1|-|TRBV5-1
CASSPEGGKTYNEQFF
TGCGCCAGCAGCCCGGAGGGTGGAAAGACCTACAATGAGCAGTTCTTC
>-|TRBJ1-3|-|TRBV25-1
CASRARGGNTIYF
TGTGCCAGCAGGGCCCGGGGGGGAAACACCATATATTTT
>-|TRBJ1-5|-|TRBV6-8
CASSYFARAYNQPQHF
TGTGCCAGCAGTTACTTCGCCAGGGCTTACAATCAGCCCCAGCATTTT
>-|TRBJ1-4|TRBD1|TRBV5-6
CASSSPRQGANEKLFF
TGTGCCAGCAGCTCCCCTCGACAGGGGGCTAATGAAAAACTGTTTTTT
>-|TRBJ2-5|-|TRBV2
CASSDNQETGFTETQYF
TGTGCCAGCAGTGACAACCAGGAGACAGGATTTACAGAGACCCAGTACTTC
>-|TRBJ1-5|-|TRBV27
CASSLRVYQPQHF
TGTGCCAGCAGTTTACGGGTTTATCAGCCCCAGCATTTT
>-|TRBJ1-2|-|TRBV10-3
CAISESTDRSGYTF
TGTGCCATCAGTGAGTCGACGGACAGAAGTGGCTACACCTTC
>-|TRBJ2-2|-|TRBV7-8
CASSRGEGRRNTGELFF
TGTGCCAGCAGCCGAGGCGAGGGGAGGAGGAACACCGGGGAGCTGTTTTTT
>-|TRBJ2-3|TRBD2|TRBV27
CASRTLLAGGLTDTQYF
TGTGCCAGCAGAACTCTACTAGCGGGGGGGCTTACAGATACGCAGTATTTT
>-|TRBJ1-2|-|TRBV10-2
CASSDPQGTYGYTF
TGCGCCAGCAGTGACCCACAGGGCACCTATGGCTACACCTTC
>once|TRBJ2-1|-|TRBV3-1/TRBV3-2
CAGRGHLYLRSYNEQFF
TGTGCCGGAAGGGGCCATCTGTACCTTCGCTCCTACAATGAGCAGTTCTTC
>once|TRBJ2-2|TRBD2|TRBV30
CAWNSGVGPGELFF
TGTGCCTGGAATAGCGGGGTCGGTCCCGGGGAGCTGTTTTTT
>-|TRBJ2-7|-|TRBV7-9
CASSSLYEQYF
TGTGCCAGCAGCTCCCTCTACGAGCAGTACTTC
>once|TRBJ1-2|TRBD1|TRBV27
CASSWGWQGASGYTF
TGTGCCAGCAGCTGGGGCTGGCAGGGGGCATCTGGCTACACCTTC
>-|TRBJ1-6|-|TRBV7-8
CASSLGEAYNSPLHF
TGTGCCAGCAGCTTAGGGGAGGCCTATAATTCACCCCTCCACTTT
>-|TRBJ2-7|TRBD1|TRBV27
CASSLTGVEQYF
TGTGCCAGCAGCTTAACAGGGGTCGAGCAGTACTTC
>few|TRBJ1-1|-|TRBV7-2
CASSYMNTEAFF
TGTGCCAGCAGCTACATGAACACTGAAGCTTTCTTT
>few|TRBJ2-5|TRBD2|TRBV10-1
CASSESSGGAIRETQYF
TGCGCCAGCAGTGAGAGTAGCGGGGGAGCAATTCGGGAGACCCAGTACTTC
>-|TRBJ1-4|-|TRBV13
CASSSLNFRAEKLFF
TGTGCCAGCAGCTCGCTTAATTTCAGGGCGGAAAAACTGTTTTTT
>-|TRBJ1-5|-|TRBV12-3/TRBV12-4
CASSQGSNQPQHF
TGTGCCAGCTCACAGGGTAGCAATCAGCCCCAGCATTTT
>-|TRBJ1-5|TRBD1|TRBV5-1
CASSPGDRESNQPQHF
TGCGCCAGCAGCCCAGGGGACAGGGAAAGCAATCAGCCCCAGCATTTT
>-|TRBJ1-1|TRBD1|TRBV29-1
CSVEAGGNTEAFF
TGCAGCGTTGAGGCAGGGGGGAACACTGAAGCTTTCTTT
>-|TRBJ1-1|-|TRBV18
CASSLETGNTEAFF
TGTGCCAGCTCACTAGAGACAGGAAACACTGAAGCTTTCTTT
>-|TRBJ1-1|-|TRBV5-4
CASSFGGRDTEAFF
TGTGCCAGCAGCTTCGGGGGGCGCGACACTGAAGCTTTCTTT
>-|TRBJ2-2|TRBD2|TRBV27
CASSWDYSGELFF
TGTGCCAGCAGCTGGGACTATTCCGGGGAGCTGTTTTTT
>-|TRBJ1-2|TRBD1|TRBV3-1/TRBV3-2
CASSRDRGRYGYTF
TGTGCCAGCAGCCGCGACAGGGGACGGTATGGCTACACCTTC
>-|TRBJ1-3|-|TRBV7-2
CASRSTGSGNTIYF
TGTGCCAGCAGATCAACAGGGTCTGGAAACACCATATATTTT
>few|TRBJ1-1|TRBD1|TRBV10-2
CASSTGGYTEAFF
TGCGCCAGCTCCACAGGGGGGTACACTGAAGCTTTCTTT
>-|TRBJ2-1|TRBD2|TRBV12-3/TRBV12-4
CASSEGLANEQFF
TGTGCCAGCAGTGAGGGACTAGCCAATGAGCAGTTCTTC
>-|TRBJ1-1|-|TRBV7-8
CASSLALRSAGNTEAFF
TGTGCCAGCAGCTTAGCGCTACGGTCGGCAGGGAACACTGAAGCTTTCTTT
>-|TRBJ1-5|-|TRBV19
CASSVNRNQPQHF
TGTGCCAGTAGTGTCAACAGGAATCAGCCCCAGCATTTT
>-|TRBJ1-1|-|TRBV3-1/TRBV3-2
CASSQDQGRNTEAFF
TGTGCCAGCAGCCAAGACCAGGGTCGGAACACTGAAGCTTTCTTT
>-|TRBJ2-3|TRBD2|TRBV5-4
CASSSYSGGAADTQYF
TGTGCCAGCAGTTCTTACAGCGGGGGGGCTGCAGATACGCAGTATTTT
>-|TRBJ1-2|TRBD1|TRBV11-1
CASSFGTGDDGYTF
TGTGCCAGCAGCTTTGGGACAGGGGACGATGGCTACACCTTC
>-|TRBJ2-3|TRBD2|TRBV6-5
CASSYSPSGGPDTQYF
TGTGCCAGCAGTTACTCACCTAGCGGGGGCCCAGATACGCAGTATTTT
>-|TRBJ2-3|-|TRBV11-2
CASSFWTETDTQYF
TGTGCCAGCAGCTTCTGGACAGAGACAGATACGCAGTATTTT
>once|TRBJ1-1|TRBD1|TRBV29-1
CSVGQQNTEAFF
TGCAGCGTGGGACAGCAGAACACTGAAGCTTTCTTT
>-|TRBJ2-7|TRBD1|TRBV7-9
CASSNRDREVYEQYF
TGTGCCAGCAGCAACCGGGACAGGGAGGTCTACGAGCAGTACTTC
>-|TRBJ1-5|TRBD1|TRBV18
CASSRLTGTNQPQHF
TGTGCCAGCTCACGACTGACAGGGACTAATCAGCCCCAGCATTTT
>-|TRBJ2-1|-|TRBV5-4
CASSLGPYNEQFF
TGTGCCAGCAGCTTGGGGCCCTACAATGAGCAGTTCTTC
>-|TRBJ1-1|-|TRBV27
CASSFQAPTEAFF
TGTGCCAGCAGTTTCCAGGCCCCCACTGAAGCTTTCTTT
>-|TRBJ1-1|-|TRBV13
CASTKPQGSAFF
TGTGCCAGCACCAAACCTCAGGGTTCGGCTTTCTTT
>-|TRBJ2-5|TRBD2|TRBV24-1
CATSGGGLATQYF
TGTGCCACCAGTGGGGGGGGACTAGCTACCCAGTACTTC
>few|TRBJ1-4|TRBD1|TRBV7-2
CASSKPGQGGEKLFF
TGTGCCAGCAGCAAACCGGGACAGGGCGGTGAAAAACTGTTTTTT
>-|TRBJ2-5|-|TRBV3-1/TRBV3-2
CASSDYGGEETQYF
TGTGCCAGCAGCGACTACGGGGGTGAAGAGACCCAGTACTTC
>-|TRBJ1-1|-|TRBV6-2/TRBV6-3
CASSYLGHDQDEAFF
TGTGCCAGCAGTTACCTGGGGCACGACCAGGATGAAGCTTTCTTT
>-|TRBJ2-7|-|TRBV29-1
CSVRYTRSYEQYF
TGCAGCGTCCGATATACCAGGTCCTACGAGCAGTACTTC
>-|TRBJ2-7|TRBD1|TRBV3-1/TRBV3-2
CASSPGPGTESYEQYF
TGTGCCAGCAGCCCCGGACCAGGGACAGAGAGCTACGAGCAGTACTTC